Listed below are T cell receptor beta chains from one sample, sequenced in a study of HIV-infected patients and healthy controls. In TCRdb, the 5' RACE reads were re-called with MiXCR into one record per CDR3 protein. The sample records under 20,000 distinct CDR3 sequences, 10% being singletons. What was sequenced was blood. The receptors were gathered from an adult in good health. The CDR3 runs from the conserved cysteine through the conserved F or W. A D gene is named only where the DNA matches it firmly. Expanded clones get a size class; other rows say once, few or many, or leave the size out.

D gene	V gene	J gene	clone size	CDR3 protein	CDR3 DNA
.	TRBV4-2	TRBJ1-6	many	CASSQDPGGYNSPLHF	TGTGCCAGCAGCCAAGACCCCGGAGGATATAATTCACCCCTCCACTTT
TRBD1	TRBV20-1	TRBJ2-5	medium-sized	CSARGAGGDRETQYF	TGCAGTGCTAGAGGAGCAGGGGGCGATCGGGAGACCCAGTACTTC
TRBD2	TRBV20-1	TRBJ2-7	.	CSARGEREATYEQYF	TGCAGTGCTAGAGGGGAGCGGGAAGCAACCTACGAGCAGTACTTC
.	TRBV7-2	TRBJ2-7	many	CASSSGYYEQYF	TGTGCCAGCAGCTCAGGGTACTACGAGCAGTACTTC
TRBD2	TRBV2	TRBJ2-2	medium-sized	CASSPTGTSGTGELFF	TGTGCCAGCAGCCCAACCGGGACTAGCGGAACCGGGGAGCTGTTTTTT
TRBD1	TRBV29-1	TRBJ1-1	medium-sized	CSVRTGRTEAFF	TGCAGCGTTAGGACAGGAAGGACTGAAGCTTTCTTT
TRBD1	TRBV11-2	TRBJ2-5	medium-sized	CASSFALGAGTAQETQYF	TGTGCCAGCAGCTTTGCCCTGGGGGCCGGGACAGCTCAAGAGACCCAGTACTTC
TRBD1	TRBV12-3/TRBV12-4	TRBJ2-5	medium-sized	CASSGTGYETQYF	TGTGCCAGCAGCGGGACAGGGTACGAGACCCAGTACTTC
TRBD2	TRBV6-6	TRBJ2-7	.	CASGGGYEQYF	TGTGCCAGCGGGGGGGGTTACGAGCAGTACTTC
.	TRBV2	TRBJ1-5	.	CASSEEASNQPQHF	TGTGCCAGCAGTGAAGAGGCAAGCAATCAGCCCCAGCATTTT
.	TRBV6-6	TRBJ2-1	many	CASSYGYNEQFF	TGTGCCAGCAGTTACGGGTACAATGAGCAGTTCTTC
.	TRBV7-9	TRBJ2-1	few	CASSLGGSEQFF	TGTGCCAGCAGCTTAGGGGGGTCCGAGCAGTTCTTC
TRBD2	TRBV19	TRBJ2-2	many	CASSKASGRGGTGELFF	TGTGCCAGTAGTAAGGCTAGCGGGAGAGGGGGCACCGGGGAGCTGTTTTTT
.	TRBV10-3	TRBJ2-3	.	CAIGSADTQYF	TGTGCCATAGGGAGCGCAGATACGCAGTATTTT
TRBD1	TRBV2	TRBJ1-4	many	CASSEAGQRNEKLFF	TGTGCCAGCAGTGAAGCGGGACAGCGTAATGAAAAACTGTTTTTT
TRBD2	TRBV12-3/TRBV12-4	TRBJ2-7	many	CASRPGLAGGYSYEQYF	TGTGCCAGCAGACCGGGACTAGCGGGAGGTTACTCCTACGAGCAGTACTTC
.	TRBV7-9	TRBJ2-5	.	CASSLERGSQETQYF	TGTGCCAGCAGCTTAGAACGGGGCAGCCAAGAGACCCAGTACTTC
TRBD1	TRBV12-3/TRBV12-4	TRBJ2-5	many	CASSFGQGAGGETQYF	TGTGCCAGCAGTTTTGGACAGGGCGCGGGTGGGGAGACCCAGTACTTC
.	TRBV29-1	TRBJ2-3	few	CSARSQSTDTQYF	TGCAGCGCCAGGAGTCAAAGCACAGATACGCAGTATTTT
.	TRBV20-1	TRBJ2-5	many	CSAAGTVPEETQYF	TGCAGTGCCGCCGGGACCGTGCCCGAAGAGACCCAGTACTTC
TRBD2	TRBV19	TRBJ2-1	many	CASSIDAASGSLGYNEQFF	TGTGCCAGTAGTATAGATGCGGCTAGCGGAAGCCTTGGCTACAATGAGCAGTTCTTC
.	TRBV7-2	TRBJ2-5	many	CASKRVAQETQYF	TGTGCCAGCAAACGGGTAGCTCAAGAGACCCAGTACTTC
.	TRBV11-2	TRBJ1-2	many	CASSPEPGYGYTF	TGTGCCAGCAGCCCAGAGCCGGGATATGGCTACACCTTC
.	TRBV27	TRBJ2-7	many	CASSPRDGPYEQYF	TGTGCCAGCAGTCCCAGGGACGGACCCTACGAGCAGTACTTC
TRBD2	TRBV5-8	TRBJ2-1	.	CASTGWGTSGRPSSYNEQFF	TGTGCCAGCACCGGATGGGGGACTAGCGGGAGGCCCAGCTCCTACAATGAGCAGTTCTTC
TRBD2	TRBV6-2/TRBV6-3	TRBJ2-1	many	CASSQRTSSYNEQFF	TGTGCCAGCAGCCAGCGGACTAGCTCCTACAATGAGCAGTTCTTC
.	TRBV6-1	TRBJ2-7	many	CASSDNYEQYF	TGTGCCAGCAGTGATAACTACGAGCAGTACTTC
TRBD1	TRBV7-2	TRBJ1-2	.	CASSWGTAVNYGYTF	TGTGCCAGCAGCTGGGGGACAGCGGTAAACTATGGCTACACCTTC
TRBD2	TRBV4-3	TRBJ2-7	.	CASSQAAGAAGGYEQYF	TGCGCCAGCAGCCAAGCCGCGGGAGCAGCGGGAGGCTACGAGCAGTACTTC
.	TRBV7-2	TRBJ2-4	many	CASSSGRKNIQYF	TGTGCCAGCAGCTCCGGCCGGAAAAACATTCAGTACTTC
.	TRBV6-1	TRBJ1-1	few	CASSEPHWRVGNTEAFF	TGTGCCAGCAGTGAACCCCATTGGAGGGTGGGGAACACTGAAGCTTTCTTT
TRBD2	TRBV29-1	TRBJ2-3	many	CSARGLAGGHSTDTQYF	TGCAGCGCCCGAGGACTAGCGGGAGGACATAGCACAGATACGCAGTATTTT
TRBD2	TRBV19	TRBJ2-2	.	CASRTHGGGRTGELFF	TGTGCCAGCAGAACACATGGGGGGGGAAGGACCGGGGAGCTGTTTTTT
.	TRBV12-3/TRBV12-4	TRBJ1-1	many	CASSLEGFTEAFF	TGTGCCAGCAGTTTAGAAGGATTCACTGAAGCTTTCTTT
.	TRBV12-3/TRBV12-4	TRBJ2-3	many	CASSHRDVGPDTQYF	TGTGCCAGCAGTCACCGGGACGTGGGCCCAGATACGCAGTATTTT
TRBD2	TRBV7-9	TRBJ2-3	few	CASSLGAGGSDTQYF	TGTGCCAGCAGCTTAGGAGCGGGAGGTTCGGATACGCAGTATTTT
.	TRBV30	TRBJ2-5	many	CAWSVRLRETQYF	TGTGCCTGGAGTGTACGACTACGAGAGACCCAGTACTTC
TRBD1	TRBV6-1	TRBJ1-5	medium-sized	CASRLTGGHQPQHF	TGTGCCAGCAGGTTGACAGGGGGCCATCAGCCCCAGCATTTT
.	TRBV28	TRBJ2-2	many	CASSLGASGNTGELFF	TGTGCCAGCAGTTTGGGGGCTAGCGGGAACACCGGGGAGCTGTTTTTT
TRBD2	TRBV28	TRBJ2-7	medium-sized	CASSSGLAEEQYF	TGTGCCAGCAGTTCGGGACTAGCGGAGGAGCAGTACTTC
TRBD1	TRBV6-1	TRBJ1-2	many	CASAEYRTGDYGYTF	TGTGCCAGCGCCGAATACCGGACAGGGGACTATGGCTACACCTTC
TRBD1	TRBV10-3	TRBJ2-7	many	CAISEGTGMYEQYF	TGTGCCATCAGTGAAGGGACAGGGATGTACGAGCAGTACTTC
TRBD2	TRBV20-1	TRBJ2-7	.	CSAREVVTSAHEQYF	TGCAGTGCTAGAGAAGTTGTGACTAGCGCTCACGAGCAGTACTTC
TRBD2	TRBV7-2	TRBJ2-5	many	CASSTRRLAGGKETQYF	TGTGCCAGCAGCACCCGAAGACTAGCGGGAGGGAAAGAGACCCAGTACTTC
TRBD1	TRBV20-1	TRBJ2-1	medium-sized	CSALSGTGVNEQFF	TGCAGTGCTTTAAGCGGGACAGGGGTTAATGAGCAGTTCTTC
.	TRBV30	TRBJ2-7	few	CAWAGIGHEQYF	TGTGCCTGGGCCGGGATAGGGCACGAGCAGTACTTC
.	TRBV11-2	TRBJ2-5	few	CASSLGGEQETQYF	TGTGCCAGCAGCTTAGGTGGCGAACAAGAGACCCAGTACTTC
.	TRBV12-3/TRBV12-4	TRBJ2-7	medium-sized	CASSPQGHEQYF	TGTGCCAGCAGCCCACAGGGCCACGAGCAGTACTTC
.	TRBV7-8	TRBJ2-3	many	CASSLSGIGADTQYF	TGTGCCAGCAGCTTAAGTGGCATTGGCGCAGATACGCAGTATTTT
.	TRBV4-3	TRBJ2-7	.	CASSPPRGTYEQYF	TGCGCCAGCAGCCCCCCGCGGGGAACCTACGAGCAGTACTTC
TRBD1	TRBV29-1	TRBJ2-2	many	CSGTGGTGELFF	TGCAGCGGCACAGGGGGCACCGGGGAGCTGTTTTTT
.	TRBV28	TRBJ2-7	.	CASSVWRQGDEQYF	TGTGCCAGCAGTGTATGGCGACAAGGGGACGAGCAGTACTTC
.	TRBV11-2	TRBJ2-1	many	CASTQGFPSPNEQFF	TGTGCCAGCACCCAGGGGTTCCCTAGTCCCAATGAGCAGTTCTTC